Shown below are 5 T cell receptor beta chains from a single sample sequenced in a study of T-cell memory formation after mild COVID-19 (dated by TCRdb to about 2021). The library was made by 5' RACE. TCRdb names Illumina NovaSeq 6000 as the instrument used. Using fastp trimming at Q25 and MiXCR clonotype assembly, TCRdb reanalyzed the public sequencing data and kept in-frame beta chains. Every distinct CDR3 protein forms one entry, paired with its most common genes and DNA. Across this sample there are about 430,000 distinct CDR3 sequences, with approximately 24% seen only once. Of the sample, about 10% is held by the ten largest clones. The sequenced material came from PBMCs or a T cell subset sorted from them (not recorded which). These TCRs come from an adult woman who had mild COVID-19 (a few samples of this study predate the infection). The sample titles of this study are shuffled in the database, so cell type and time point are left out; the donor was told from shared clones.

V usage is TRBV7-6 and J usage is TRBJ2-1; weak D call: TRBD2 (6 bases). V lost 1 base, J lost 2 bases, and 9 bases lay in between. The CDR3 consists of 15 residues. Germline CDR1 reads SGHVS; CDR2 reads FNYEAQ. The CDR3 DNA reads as TGTGCCAGCAGCTTAGGCGGGGAGCCCTACAATGAGCAGTTCTTC. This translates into CASSLGGEPYNEQFF.

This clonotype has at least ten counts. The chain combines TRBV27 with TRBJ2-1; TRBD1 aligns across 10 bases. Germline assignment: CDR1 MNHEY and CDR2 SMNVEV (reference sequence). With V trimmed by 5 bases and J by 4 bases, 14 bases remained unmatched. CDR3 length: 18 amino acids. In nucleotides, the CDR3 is TGTGCCAGCAGTCAGACAGGGGGCTCTTTGATTCCTTACAATGAGCAGTTCTTC. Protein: CASSQTGGSLIPYNEQFF.

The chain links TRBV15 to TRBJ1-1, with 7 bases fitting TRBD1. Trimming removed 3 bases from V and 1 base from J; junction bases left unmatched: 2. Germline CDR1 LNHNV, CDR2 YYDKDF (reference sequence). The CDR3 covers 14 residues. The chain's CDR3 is CATSSTGENTEAFF. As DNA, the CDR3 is TGTGCCACCAGCAGCACAGGGGAGAACACTGAAGCTTTCTTT.

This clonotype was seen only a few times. The chain's CDR3 is CASNTPGLDTGELFF. The CDR3 nucleotides are TGTGCCAGTAATACTCCGGGGCTCGACACCGGGGAGCTGTTTTTT. V usage is TRBV19 and J usage is TRBJ2-2; possibly TRBD1 or TRBD2 for D (5 bases each). V was pared by 7 bases and J by 3 bases, with 15 bases between. The CDR3 extends over 15 amino acids. Germline V gives CDR1 LNHDA, CDR2 SQIVND (reference sequence).

The CDR3 region is CASSRWTGLFEAFF. Here the CDR3 DNA reads TGTGCCAGCAGCCGATGGACAGGGCTTTTTGAAGCTTTCTTT. V and J are TRBV6-5 and TRBJ1-1; 8 nucleotides agree with TRBD1. CDR1 and CDR2 (germline): MNHEY, SVGAGI. This CDR3 contains 14 residues. The V and J ends lost 6 bases and 7 bases, in that order; junction bases with no gene match: 10.